The 14 T cell receptor beta chains presented below share a single source sample, sequenced in a study of control samples from healthy donors and cancer patients (TCRdb year 2020). Libraries were built with the immunoSEQ multiplex PCR assay. Entries here come from immuneACCESS through TCRdb and include only in-frame sequences with V and J called. Some clones fail to appear in such tables; in the studies checked, an unresolved V gene covers under half of the shortfall, and the cause of the remainder is unknown. Counted in this sample were more than 10,000 clones; about 92% of them appeared once. The top ten clonotypes cover approximately 14% of the sample. Input material: PBMCs. These receptors were collected from a man at least 80 years old with lung cancer.

The chain joins TRBV29-1 to TRBJ2-1; 9 positions match TRBD1. The germline V gene encodes CDR1 SQVTM and CDR2 ANQGSEA. V was clipped by 5 bases and J by 6 bases; unmatched bases: 11. The CDR3 sequence is 15 residues long. The CDR3 here is CSVNPGTGIPNEQFF. The CDR3 nucleotides read TGCAGCGTTAACCCCGGGACAGGGATCCCCAATGAGCAGTTCTTC.

The rearrangement links TRBV5-1 to TRBJ1-6; 7 bases match TRBD1. CDR1 is SGHRS and CDR2 is YFSETQ in the germline V gene. The CDR3 is 18 amino acids. Unmatched junction bases numbered 10, after V lost 4 bases and J lost 0 bases. The CDR3 DNA reads as TGCGCCAGCAGCCGGGAGGGGACAGTTGCCTCCTATAATTCACCCCTCCACTTT. Protein: CASSREGTVASYNSPLHF.

The chain links TRBV5-1 to TRBJ1-4; possible D gene TRBD1, 5 bases. V was trimmed by 4 bases and J by 6 bases, leaving 16 bases between them. CDR1 and CDR2 from the germline V gene are SGHRS and YFSETQ. There are 15 residues in the CDR3. This CDR3 reads CASSTGLSADEKLFF. In DNA, the CDR3 is TGCGCCAGCAGCACGGGACTTTCGGCGGATGAAAAACTGTTTTTT.

This chain uses TRBV15 with TRBJ1-4, with D possibly TRBD1 on 6 matching bases. This CDR3 spans 15 amino acids. V lost 4 bases and J 10 bases, leaving 19 bases between the germline ends. The germline gives CDR1 LNHNV, CDR2 YYDKDF (reference sequence). CDR3 protein: CATSTDWQGPGKLFF. The DNA of the CDR3 is TGTGCCACCAGCACTGACTGGCAGGGGCCGGGAAAACTGTTTTTT.

The chain has TRBV27 and TRBJ1-4; 9 bases are shared with TRBD1. Germline values: CDR1 MNHEY, CDR2 SMNVEV (reference sequence). J lost 7 bases, V lost 5 bases, and 11 bases had no gene match. CDR3 size: 16 residues. The DNA of the CDR3 is TGTGCCAGCAGTCGTTCCGGGACAGGGATCTTTGAAAAACTGTTTTTT. Protein: CASSRSGTGIFEKLFF.

CDR3 coding DNA: TGTGCCAGCAGCTTAGATGGACAGACCTATGGCTACACCTTC. Its protein is CASSLDGQTYGYTF. The V and J genes are TRBV11-3 and TRBJ1-2; TRBD1 is a possible D gene (6 bases). Germline V gene data show CDR1 as SGHNT and CDR2 as YENEEA. V was cut by 0 bases and J by 4 bases, with 9 bases left in between. This CDR3 is 14 amino acids long.

The DNA of the CDR3 is TGTGCCAGCAGCACCCGACAGGGGTACACCGGGGAGCTGTTTTTT. Amino acids: CASSTRQGYTGELFF. This chain joins TRBV7-2 and TRBJ2-2; 8 bases fit TRBD1. V shed 5 bases and J 3 bases; nucleotides not matched to a gene: 5. Germline lookup yields CDR1 SGHTA and CDR2 FQGNSA. This CDR3 has 15 amino acids.

The chain couples TRBV6-6 to TRBJ2-1; 11 positions agree with TRBD1. CDR1 is MNHNY and CDR2 is SVGAGI in the germline V gene (reference sequence). V lost 6 bases to trimming and J lost 10 bases; unmatched junction nucleotides: 11. The CDR3 sequence is 15 residues long. CDR3 DNA: TGTGCCAGCAGCCCCGGACAGGGGGCCGTAGGAGAGCAGTTCTTC. Protein product: CASSPGQGAVGEQFF.

This clone was observed a single time. The chain links TRBV12-5 to TRBJ2-2, with a possible D match to TRBD2 (6 bases). Trimming shortened V by 6 bases and J by 5 bases, and 10 bases separated the two germline ends. Germline V gene sequence: CDR1 LGHNT, CDR2 FRNRAP. This CDR3 has 13 amino acids. The CDR3 region is CASGGAGTGELFF. DNA of the CDR3: TGTGCTAGTGGGGGCGCGGGGACCGGGGAGCTGTTTTTT.

This clone was recorded once. This chain uses TRBV6-4 with TRBJ1-2, with D unclear. Germline CDR1 is MRHNA and CDR2 is SNTAGT. The CDR3 covers 11 residues. With 6 bases removed from V and 4 bases from J, the gap between germline ends came to 6 bases. DNA of the CDR3: TGTGCCAGCAGGCGAGGCTATGGCTACACCTTC. Protein: CASRRGYGYTF.

This sequence joins TRBV6-6 and TRBJ2-2, with a possible D match to TRBD1 (6 bases). With 6 bases removed from V and 4 bases from J, the gap between germline ends came to 33 bases. This CDR3 is 21 amino acids long. CDR1 and CDR2 (germline): MNHNY, SVGAGI (reference sequence). CDR3 sequence reads: CASSFLILKTGKGKGTGELFF. The CDR3 DNA reads TGTGCCAGCAGCTTCCTCATACTTAAAACAGGGAAGGGGAAGGGCACCGGGGAGCTGTTTTTT.

The chain uses TRBV5-1 and TRBJ1-2; D uncertain. This CDR3 is built from 13 residues. Germline CDR1 SGHRS, CDR2 YFSETQ. The ends were cut back, 4 bases at V and 1 base at J, with 8 bases in the middle. In DNA, the CDR3 is TGCGCCAGCAGCCGGGAGGTTAACTATGGCTACACCTTC. Amino acids: CASSREVNYGYTF.

This chain uses TRBV18 with TRBJ1-4; D is possibly TRBD1 (6 bases). The V end lost 3 bases, the J end lost 8 bases, and 13 bases lay between the germline ends. Germline CDR1 KGHSH, CDR2 LQKENI. This CDR3 spans 14 amino acids. The CDR3 sequence is CASSPGAGREKLFF. The CDR3 DNA follows: TGTGCCAGCTCACCGGGGGCAGGTCGGGAAAAACTGTTTTTT.

This chain joins TRBV24-1 and TRBJ2-1; the match to TRBD2 covers 15 bases. V dropped 3 bases and J dropped 6; count of bases not matched to a gene: 8. Looked up from germline, CDR1 is KGHDR and CDR2 is SFDVKD. This CDR3 is built from 18 residues. This chain's CDR3 is CATSDPGLAGGPGNEQFF. The DNA for the CDR3 is TGTGCCACCAGTGATCCCGGACTAGCGGGGGGGCCGGGCAATGAGCAGTTCTTC.